This T cell receptor beta chain was recorded in a study of Ad26.COV2.S vaccination and SARS-CoV-2 variants. The treatment was: around 19 received Ad26.COV2.S at low or high dose, single or two shots; 5 received placebo; per-sample allocation not given. On day 63 after the first injection, vaccine and placebo recipients gave samples. This clone was observed a few times. V gave up 6 bases and J gave up 5 bases; unmatched junction bases: 8. Germline V gene lookup returns CDR1 MNHEY and CDR2 SMNVEV (reference sequence). The CDR3 spans 16 residues. Measured with immunoSEQ multiplex PCR; TCRdb has only the in-frame clones, and not every one. The sample lists approximately 240,000 clones, 85% to 90% seen once, with around 11% in the top ten.

The source was peripheral blood, collected in a trial of Ad26.COV2.S vaccine versus placebo. The TCR comes from a person aged 18-60 years who received the Ad26.COV2.S COVID-19 vaccine or a placebo. This chain links TRBV27 with TRBJ2-5; 14 positions match TRBD2. CDR3 sequence: CASRGTSGGIWETQYF. CDR3 DNA sequence: TGTGCCAGCAGGGGGACTAGCGGGGGTATTTGGGAGACCCAGTACTTC.